These 15 T cell receptor beta chains originate from one sample sequenced in a study of shared clonotypes between healthy human individuals. TCRdb keeps only in-frame clones here, not all; method: immunoSEQ multiplex PCR. The data show around 980,000 clones, with approximately 78% seen just once and roughly 0.61% held by the top ten. Material for sequencing was memory CD4+ T cells from PBMCs. Indicated subset: CD45RA-negative fraction. The receptor source for this set is a man aged 18 to 30 in good health. Some clones in this sample may be carry-over from other donors' samples.

Worth noting for this clone: Other nucleotide sequences in the sample specify the same CDR3. V is TRBV7-9 and J is TRBJ2-5; D not resolved. V lost 1 base and J lost 5, with 11 bases in between. In germline, CDR1 is SEHNR, CDR2 FQNEAQ (reference sequence). This CDR3 is 14 amino acids long. CDR3 sequence (DNA): TGTGCCAGCAGCTTAGGGGGTTTTCCGGAGACCCAGTACTTC. It translates to CASSLGGFPETQYF.

This chain uses TRBV29-1 with TRBJ2-2; 7 bases are a match to TRBD2. The CDR3 covers 15 residues. Per germline, CDR1 SQVTM and CDR2 ANQGSEA. With V trimmed by 3 bases and J by 1 base, 5 bases remained unmatched. The CDR3 DNA reads TGCAGCGTTGACCTGTCTAGCGGGAACACCGGGGAGCTGTTTTTT. Its translation is CSVDLSSGNTGELFF.

This clone was seen a single time. Since a much larger clone is just one base distant, this may be a read error. The same CDR3 arises from other DNA sequences in this sample as well. The gene calls are TRBV6-1 and TRBJ2-7; 7 nucleotides align to TRBD2. Germline V gives CDR1 MNHNS, CDR2 SASEGT. This CDR3 has 15 residues. DNA of the CDR3: TGTGCCAGCAGTGAAGGGCCAGGGAGGGCCTACGAGCAATACTTC. Its translation is CASSEGPGRAYEQYF.

The V gene is TRBV5-4, the J gene TRBJ1-4; no firm D call. The CDR3 length is 15 residues. CDR1 and CDR2 from the germline V gene are SGHNT and YYREEE (reference sequence). V shed 1 base and J shed 5 bases, with 12 bases lying between them. In nucleotides, the CDR3 is TGTGCCAGCAGCTTGAACTCAGGAGAGAATGAAAAACTGTTTTTT. It codes for CASSLNSGENEKLFF.

This rearrangement joins TRBV18 to TRBJ2-3; TRBD1 agrees at 9 bases. The CDR3 runs to 16 residues. The J segment lost 6 bases and the V segment lost 3 bases, leaving 10 bases of the junction unmatched. Germline loops: CDR1 KGHSH, CDR2 LQKENI. The CDR3 nucleotides read TGTGCCAGCTCACCCGTCCCGGGACAGGGTCGGGATACGCAGTATTTT. Translation: CASSPVPGQGRDTQYF.

The rearrangement links TRBV7-2 to TRBJ1-4; D gene uncertain. V lost 3 bases and J lost 0, with 5 bases in between. The CDR3 loop spans 14 amino acids. Germline V lookup: CDR1 SGHTA, CDR2 FQGNSA. The CDR3 DNA follows: TGTGCCAGCAGCTTCATTGCAACTAATGAAAAACTGTTTTTT. Amino acids: CASSFIATNEKLFF.

The chain is built from TRBV5-4 and TRBJ2-2, with 9 bases aligning to TRBD2. In germline, CDR1 is SGHNT, CDR2 YYREEE (reference sequence). J gave up 5 bases and V 0 bases, and 5 bases lay outside the gene matches. This CDR3 has 16 amino acids. This CDR3 is CASSLDSGRRTGELFF. In DNA, the CDR3 is TGTGCCAGCAGCTTGGATAGCGGGAGAAGGACCGGGGAGCTGTTTTTT.

This clone was counted between two and nine times. The chain couples TRBV20-1 to TRBJ1-2; D not certain. Germline V gives CDR1 DFQATT, CDR2 SNEGSKA (reference sequence). The CDR3 covers 11 residues. V was clipped by 5 bases and J by 8 bases, with 12 bases between them. The CDR3 DNA reads as TGCAGTGCTGGAGGAGGGTGGGGCTACACCTTC. This sequence encodes CSAGGGWGYTF.

This clone was counted a single time. The gene calls are TRBV2 and TRBJ2-1, with D uncertain. The CDR3 spans 15 residues. Germline V lookup: CDR1 SNHLY, CDR2 FYNNEI. V was clipped by 5 bases and J by 0 bases, with 11 bases between them. CDR3 protein: CASSISVPSYNEQFF. In DNA, the CDR3 is TGTGCCAGCAGTATCTCTGTTCCCTCCTACAATGAGCAGTTCTTC. Full variable domain (rest looked up from reference TRBV2 and TRBJ2-1): EPEVTQTPSHQVTQMGQEVILRCVPISNHLYFYWYRQILGQKVEFLVSFYNNEISEKSEIFDDQFSVERPDGSNFTLKIRSTKLEDSAMYFCASSISVPSYNEQFFGPGTRLTVL.

The chain uses TRBV4-2 and TRBJ1-2; maybe TRBD1 (6 bases). The V gene's germline CDR1 is LGHNA and CDR2 YNFKEQ. With 0 bases removed from V and 4 bases from J, the gap between germline ends came to 18 bases. CDR3 size: 17 residues. The chain's CDR3 is CASSQDPDSRQSYGYTF. In DNA, the CDR3 is TGTGCCAGCAGCCAAGATCCGGACAGCCGACAAAGCTATGGCTACACCTTC.

To note about this clone: The junction differs from germline at one of its ends, possibly a read error. V gene TRBV6-5 combines with J gene TRBJ1-1, with D unclear. CDR3 size: 13 residues. Per germline, CDR1 MNHEY and CDR2 SVGAGI. As DNA, the CDR3 is TGTGCCAGCAGTTCCCTCCCTACCACTAAAGCTTTCTTT. It encodes CASSSLPTTKAFF.

The V call is TRBV9, the J call TRBJ2-5; either TRBD1 or TRBD2 may supply D (6 bases each). Germline-derived CDR1 and CDR2 are SGDLS and YYNGEE. V was trimmed by 0 bases and J by 5 bases, leaving 14 bases between them. This CDR3 comprises 15 residues. CDR3 sequence: CASSVEQGSGETQYF. Here the CDR3 DNA reads TGTGCCAGCAGCGTAGAACAGGGTAGCGGTGAGACCCAGTACTTC. The full variable domain, completed using reference TRBV9 and TRBJ2-5, is DSGVTQTPKHLITATGQRVTLRCSPRSGDLSVYWYQQSLDQGLQFLIQYYNGEERAKGNILERFSAQQFPDLHSELNLSSLELGDSALYFCASSVEQGSGETQYFGPGTRLLVL.

The chain employs TRBV29-1 and TRBJ2-2; D ambiguous. Germline V gene sequence: CDR1 SQVTM, CDR2 ANQGSEA. This CDR3 is 14 amino acids long. Trimming removed 8 bases at V and 0 bases at J, with 13 bases between. CDR3 sequence reads: CSFRPGANTGELFF. The CDR3, as DNA: TGCAGCTTTCGACCAGGCGCGAACACCGGGGAGCTGTTTTTT.

The rearrangement joins TRBV4-1 to TRBJ1-1, with D maybe TRBD1 (5 bases). The length of the CDR3 is 16 residues. CDR1 and CDR2 from the germline V gene are MGHRA and YSYEKL. V lost 0 bases, J lost 6 bases, and 17 bases lay in between. The CDR3 loop is CASSQDSRGGRAEAFF. The CDR3 DNA sequence: TGCGCCAGCAGCCAAGATTCGCGGGGCGGGCGCGCTGAAGCTTTCTTT.

J is TRBJ1-4 and V is TRBV7-2; D unresolved. Germline V gene sequence: CDR1 SGHTA, CDR2 FQGNSA. V lost 3 bases, J lost 3 bases, and 2 bases lay in between. The CDR3 loop spans 12 amino acids. The CDR3 nucleotides are TGTGCCAGCAGCTTTCCTAATGAAAAACTGTTTTTT. This codes for CASSFPNEKLFF.